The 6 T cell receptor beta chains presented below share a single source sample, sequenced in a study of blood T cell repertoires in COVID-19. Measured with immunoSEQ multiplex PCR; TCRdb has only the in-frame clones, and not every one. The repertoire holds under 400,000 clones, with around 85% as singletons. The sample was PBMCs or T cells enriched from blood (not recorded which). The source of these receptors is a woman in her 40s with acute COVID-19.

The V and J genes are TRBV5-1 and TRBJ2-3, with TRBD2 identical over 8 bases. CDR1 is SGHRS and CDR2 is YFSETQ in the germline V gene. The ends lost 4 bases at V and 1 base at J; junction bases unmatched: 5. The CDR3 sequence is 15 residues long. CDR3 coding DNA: TGCGCCAGCAGCGATGGACTAGCCCGCACAGATACGCAGTATTTT. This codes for CASSDGLARTDTQYF.

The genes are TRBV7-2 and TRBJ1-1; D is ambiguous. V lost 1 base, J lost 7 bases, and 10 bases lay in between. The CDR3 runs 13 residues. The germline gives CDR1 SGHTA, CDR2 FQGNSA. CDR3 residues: CASSLGTEVEAFF. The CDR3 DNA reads TGTGCCAGCAGCTTAGGGACGGAGGTTGAAGCTTTCTTT.

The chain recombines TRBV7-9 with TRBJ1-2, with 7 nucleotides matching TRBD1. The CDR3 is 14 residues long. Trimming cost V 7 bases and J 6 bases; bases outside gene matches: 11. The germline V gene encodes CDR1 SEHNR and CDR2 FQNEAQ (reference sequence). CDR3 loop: CASIITGEANGYTF. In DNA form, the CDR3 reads TGTGCCAGCATAATTACAGGGGAGGCCAATGGCTACACCTTC. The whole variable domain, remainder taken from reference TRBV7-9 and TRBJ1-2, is DTGVSQNPRHKITKRGQNVTFRCDPISEHNRLYWYRQTLGQGPEFLTYFQNEAQLEKSRLLSDRFSAERPKGSFSTLEIQRTEQGDSAMYLCASIITGEANGYTFGSGTRLTVV.

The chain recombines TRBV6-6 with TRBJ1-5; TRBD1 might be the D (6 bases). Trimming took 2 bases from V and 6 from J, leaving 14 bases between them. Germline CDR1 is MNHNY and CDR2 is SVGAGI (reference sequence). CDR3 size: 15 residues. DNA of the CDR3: TGTGCCAGCAGTTACCGACAGGTCGCGGGTCAGCCCCAGCATTTT. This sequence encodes CASSYRQVAGQPQHF.

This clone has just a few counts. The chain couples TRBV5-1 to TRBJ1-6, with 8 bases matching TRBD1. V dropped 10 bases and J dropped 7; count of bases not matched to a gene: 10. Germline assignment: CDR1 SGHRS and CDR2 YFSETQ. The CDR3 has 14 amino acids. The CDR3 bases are TGCGCCCGTGCACGAGGGACAGGCAATTCACCCCTCCACTTT. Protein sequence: CARARGTGNSPLHF.

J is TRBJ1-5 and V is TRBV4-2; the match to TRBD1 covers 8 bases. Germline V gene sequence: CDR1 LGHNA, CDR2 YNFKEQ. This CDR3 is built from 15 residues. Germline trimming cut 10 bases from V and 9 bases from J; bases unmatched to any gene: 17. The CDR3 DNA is TGTGCCATCCAAAATGACGACAGGGGCTTTCCGCCCCAGCATTTT. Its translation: CAIQNDDRGFPPQHF.